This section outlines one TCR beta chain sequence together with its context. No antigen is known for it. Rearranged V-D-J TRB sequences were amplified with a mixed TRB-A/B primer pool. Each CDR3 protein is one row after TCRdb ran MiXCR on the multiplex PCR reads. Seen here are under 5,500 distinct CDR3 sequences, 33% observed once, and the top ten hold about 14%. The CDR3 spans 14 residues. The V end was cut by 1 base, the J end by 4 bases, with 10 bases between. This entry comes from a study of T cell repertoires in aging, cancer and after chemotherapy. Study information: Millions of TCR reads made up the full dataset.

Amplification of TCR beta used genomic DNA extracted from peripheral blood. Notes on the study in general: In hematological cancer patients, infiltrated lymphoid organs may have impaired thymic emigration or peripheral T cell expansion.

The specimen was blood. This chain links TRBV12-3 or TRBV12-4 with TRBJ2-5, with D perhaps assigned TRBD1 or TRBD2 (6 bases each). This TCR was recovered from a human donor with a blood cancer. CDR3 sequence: CASSLEGGGETQYF. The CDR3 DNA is TGTGCCAGCAGTTTAGAAGGGGGAGGAGAGACCCAGTACTTC.